This T cell receptor beta chain comes out of a study of blood T cell repertoires in COVID-19. The assay was immunoSEQ multiplex PCR, and TCRdb's table has in-frame clones only and misses some. This table has approximately 210,000 clones, 84% appearing once. CDR3 length: 13 amino acids. Germline loops: CDR1 SNHLY, CDR2 FYNNEI. V was clipped by 7 bases and J by 8 bases; unmatched bases: 10. Specimen: peripheral blood. The clonotype comes from a woman of 80 years or more with COVID-19, enrolled during active disease. The gene calls are TRBV2 and TRBJ1-2; 7 positions agree with TRBD1. The CDR3 coding sequence is TGTGCCAGCACGGGACAGTTTTTATCCGGCTACACCTTC. Translation gives CASTGQFLSGYTF.